This T cell receptor (beta chain) came from a study of blood T cell repertoires in COVID-19. This clone has only one observation. Produced via immunoSEQ multiplex PCR; TCRdb's table is partial and in-frame only. This repertoire shows 250,000 or so clones, approximately 91% found once; its top ten account for roughly 0.8%. This CDR3 region has 15 residues. CDR1 is LNHDA and CDR2 is SQIVND in the germline V gene (reference sequence). Trimming left V 1 base short and J 7 bases short, with 15 bases between. Sequences were obtained from peripheral blood. The gene calls are TRBV19 and TRBJ2-3; TRBD2 is a possible D gene (6 bases). The clonotype comes from a woman in her twenties or thirties with acute or convalescent COVID-19. For the CDR3, the DNA is TGTGCCAGTAGTATAGGGGGAGGCACCCCCCATACGCAGTATTTT. Translating gives CASSIGGGTPHTQYF.